This paragraph covers one T cell receptor (beta chain) sequence. These data come from a study of technical replicates of blood from a few donors. Looked up from germline, CDR1 is SNHLY and CDR2 is FYNNEI. Trimming cost V 4 bases and J 0 bases, with 6 bases left between them. The length of the CDR3 is 14 residues. The data were produced by immunoSEQ multiplex PCR, yet TCRdb's version contains in-frame clones alone and is incomplete. Of some 64,000 clones detected, approximately 83% appear once; the ten largest clones hold roughly 5%. This rearrangement joins TRBV2 to TRBJ1-4; D gene ambiguous. The sequenced sample consisted of PBMCs. The TCR sequence derives from a human donor in good health. Some clones in this sample may be carry-over from other donors' samples. The CDR3 region is CASSAEATNEKLFF. The CDR3 DNA reads as TGTGCCAGCAGTGCAGAGGCAACTAATGAAAAACTGTTTTTT.